Listed below are T cell receptor beta chains from one sample, sequenced in a study of regulatory T cells in long-lasting Graves disease. One entry per CDR3 protein, called by TCRdb with MiXCR from the multiplex PCR reads. The sample carries approximately 490,000 distinct CDR3 sequences, around 15% recorded once. These data are also associated with another study on T cells in Graves' hyperthyroidism and ophthalmopathy.

The specimen comprised peripheral blood mononuclear cells (PBMCs), sampled at new diagnosis, from a patient treated with antithyroid drugs. All receptors come from a middle-aged man with Graves disease. CDR3s include the opening cysteine and the closing phenylalanine or tryptophan. The D gene is left open where the match is weak. Rows may omit the clone size; those that give it use once, few, many or a size class.

d_call	clone_size	v_call	j_call	cdr3_aa	cdr3_nt
NA	many	TRBV11-2	TRBJ2-5	CASTPRVGETQYF	TGTGCCAGCACCCCGCGGGTGGGAGAGACCCAGTACTTC
NA	many	TRBV20-1	TRBJ2-7	CSARVEREQYF	TGCAGTGCTAGGGTCGAGCGGGAGCAGTACTTC
NA	NA	TRBV19	TRBJ1-4	CASSIAKSVAEKLFF	TGTGCCAGTAGTATAGCGAAGAGTGTGGCTGAAAAACTGTTTTTT
TRBD1	NA	TRBV27	TRBJ2-7	CASSFGQGRNEQYF	TGTGCCAGCAGTTTTGGACAGGGGAGGAACGAGCAGTACTTC
TRBD2	few	TRBV20-1	TRBJ2-2	CSALAGEWPGELFF	TGCAGTGCTCTAGCGGGAGAATGGCCCGGGGAGCTGTTTTTT
TRBD2	few	TRBV20-1	TRBJ2-5	CSTTSGLQETQYF	TGCAGTACGACTAGCGGGCTCCAAGAGACCCAGTACTTC
NA	NA	TRBV7-3	TRBJ2-1	CANSPRWEQFF	TGTGCCAACAGCCCCAGGTGGGAGCAGTTCTTC
TRBD1	many	TRBV20-1	TRBJ1-1	CSARRQGINEAFF	TGCAGTGCTAGGAGACAGGGAATTAATGAAGCTTTCTTT
NA	many	TRBV5-1	TRBJ2-2	CASSESVTGELFF	TGCGCCAGCAGCGAGTCAGTCACCGGGGAGCTGTTTTTT
TRBD2	few	TRBV20-1	TRBJ2-3	CSAGETSGSTDTQYF	TGCAGTGCTGGGGAGACTAGCGGGAGTACAGATACGCAGTATTTT
TRBD2	NA	TRBV12-5	TRBJ2-3	CASGSSSGRAFSTDTQYF	TGTGCTAGTGGTTCCAGTAGCGGGAGGGCCTTTAGCACAGATACGCAGTATTTT
NA	many	TRBV11-2	TRBJ2-5	CASSSRRTQETQYF	TGTGCCAGCAGCTCGAGACGGACGCAAGAGACCCAGTACTTC
TRBD2	many	TRBV7-3	TRBJ2-3	CASSAGGRADTQYF	TGTGCCAGCAGCGCCGGCGGGAGGGCAGATACGCAGTATTTT
TRBD2	few	TRBV20-1	TRBJ2-1	CSGTSSGSYNEQFF	TGCAGTGGAACTTCTAGCGGATCCTACAATGAGCAGTTCTTC
TRBD1	few	TRBV24-1	TRBJ2-7	CATSDTGGQPYEQYF	TGTGCCACCAGTGACACAGGGGGACAGCCCTACGAGCAGTACTTC
NA	few	TRBV2	TRBJ2-7	CASSVRRGPEQYF	TGTGCCAGCAGTGTTAGACGGGGTCCCGAGCAGTACTTC
NA	NA	TRBV20-1	TRBJ2-3	CSSSGTGYTDTQYF	TGCAGTTCTAGCGGGACAGGGTACACAGATACGCAGTATTTT
NA	few	TRBV4-1	TRBJ2-1	CASSQWWRDNEQFF	TGCGCCAGCAGCCAATGGTGGCGGGACAATGAGCAGTTCTTC
NA	many	TRBV28	TRBJ1-1	CASRIPGQNTEAFF	TGTGCCAGCAGAATACCAGGACAGAACACTGAAGCTTTCTTT
NA	NA	TRBV6-2/TRBV6-3	TRBJ2-3	CASSYKSDTQYF	TGTGCCAGCAGTTACAAGTCAGATACGCAGTATTTT
NA	many	TRBV30	TRBJ2-1	CAWLGGSYNEQFF	TGTGCCTGGCTAGGCGGCTCCTACAATGAGCAGTTCTTC
NA	NA	TRBV12-3/TRBV12-4	TRBJ2-3	CASSLSSTDAQYF	TGTGCCAGCAGTTTGAGTAGCACAGATGCGCAGTATTTT
NA	NA	TRBV20-1	TRBJ2-7	CSAAEKGFSYEQYF	TGCAGTGCTGCAGAGAAAGGTTTTTCTTACGAGCAGTACTTC
NA	many	TRBV10-3	TRBJ2-1	CAISEWKYNEQFF	TGTGCCATCAGTGAGTGGAAGTACAATGAGCAGTTCTTC
NA	many	TRBV20-1	TRBJ1-6	CSASRGVDSPLHF	TGCAGTGCTAGCAGGGGCGTCGATTCACCCCTCCACTTT
NA	NA	TRBV12-3/TRBV12-4	TRBJ2-1	CASSLRWEASSGQFF	TGTGCCAGCAGTTTAAGGTGGGAGGCCTCTTCGGGGCAGTTCTTC
TRBD1	once	TRBV27	TRBJ2-3	CASSLRTGEDTQYF	TGTGCCAGCAGTCTCCGGACAGGGGAGGATACGCAGTATTTT
NA	NA	TRBV5-1	TRBJ2-7	CASSLEKWTSTYEQYF	TGCGCCAGCAGCCTAGAAAAATGGACATCTACCTACGAGCAGTACTTC
TRBD1	many	TRBV7-9	TRBJ1-1	CASSLLGNRGPEAFF	TGTGCCAGCAGCTTATTGGGGAACAGGGGCCCTGAAGCTTTCTTT
NA	few	TRBV5-4	TRBJ2-1	CASSKLAPAPNEQFF	TGTGCCAGCAGCAAACTAGCACCAGCTCCGAATGAGCAGTTCTTC
TRBD2	many	TRBV5-1	TRBJ2-3	CASSPTLSGSGTDTQYF	TGTGCCAGCAGCCCAACCCTTAGCGGGAGCGGCACAGATACGCAGTATTTT
TRBD2	few	TRBV7-9	TRBJ2-1	CASSPLGAGALNEQFF	TGTGCCAGCAGCCCGTTGGGAGCGGGAGCCCTCAATGAGCAGTTCTTC
TRBD1	few	TRBV19	TRBJ1-2	CASSIGQGVDGYTF	TGTGCCAGTAGTATTGGCCAGGGGGTTGATGGCTACACCTTC
NA	NA	TRBV29-1	TRBJ2-2	CSVEDTGTNTGELFF	TGCAGCGTTGAAGATACCGGGACCAACACCGGGGAGCTGTTTTTT
NA	many	TRBV3-1	TRBJ2-1	CASSQAGTPEQFF	TGTGCCAGCAGCCAAGCTGGGACTCCGGAGCAGTTCTTC
NA	many	TRBV24-1	TRBJ2-1	CATSPSTSLVPSEQFF	TGTGCCACCAGCCCATCGACTAGTTTGGTTCCCAGTGAGCAGTTCTTC
NA	many	TRBV27	TRBJ2-7	CASSSYGTPSSYEQYF	TGTGCCAGCAGTTCATACGGGACACCCAGCTCCTACGAGCAGTACTTC
TRBD2	NA	TRBV4-2	TRBJ2-7	CASSQGEGSYEQYF	TGTGCCAGCAGCCAAGGGGAGGGATCCTACGAGCAGTACTTC
TRBD1	NA	TRBV7-4	TRBJ1-2	CASSLKKGARNYGYTF	TGTGCCAGCAGCTTAAAAAAGGGGGCGCGAAACTATGGCTACACCTTC
TRBD2	many	TRBV28	TRBJ2-1	CASSSLAGLPEQFF	TGTGCCAGCAGTTCACTCGCGGGACTACCCGAGCAGTTCTTC
TRBD2	few	TRBV7-9	TRBJ2-2	CASSSMGLAGSTDTGELFF	TGTGCTAGCAGCTCTATGGGACTAGCGGGATCTACGGACACCGGGGAGCTGTTTTTT
NA	NA	TRBV10-3	TRBJ1-3	CAISEANRVSGNTIYF	TGTGCCATCAGTGAGGCCAACAGGGTTAGTGGAAACACCATATATTTT
NA	NA	TRBV27	TRBJ2-7	CASIRGNEQYF	TGTGCCAGCATCCGAGGAAACGAGCAGTACTTC
NA	many	TRBV27	TRBJ2-3	CASSSSGGTQYF	TGTGCCAGCAGCAGTTCCGGGGGTACGCAGTATTTT
TRBD2	few	TRBV14	TRBJ2-1	CASSQLAGVREQFF	TGTGCCAGCAGCCAACTAGCGGGAGTACGAGAGCAGTTCTTC
TRBD2	many	TRBV12-3/TRBV12-4	TRBJ2-1	CASRRILAGDCFF	TGTGCCAGCAGGCGGATACTAGCGGGAGATTGTTTCTTC
NA	many	TRBV28	TRBJ2-5	CASFSTGIGETQYF	TGTGCCAGCTTCTCCACGGGGATTGGAGAGACCCAGTACTTC
NA	many	TRBV20-1	TRBJ2-7	CSAGDNSYEQYF	TGCAGTGCTGGGGACAACTCCTACGAGCAGTACTTC
TRBD2	many	TRBV10-3	TRBJ2-5	CAISEAIAGAGETQYF	TGTGCCATCAGTGAGGCCATAGCGGGAGCCGGAGAGACCCAGTACTTC